The 21 T cell receptor beta chains below were found in one sample sequenced in a study of response to subunit inactivated influenza vaccine. TCRdb re-analysed the RT-PCR reads in MiXCR, keeping a single row per CDR3 protein. Of approximately 570,000 distinct CDR3 sequences listed, 7.5% to 8.5% are singletons. The specimen was PBMCs from blood, collected around 25 months after vaccination. The receptors were sampled from a man in his fifties or sixties who received an inactivated influenza vaccine.

Worth noting for this clonotype: As the CDR3 is not closed by the conserved phenylalanine or tryptophan, this likely results from a read error. This chain joins TRBV7-9 and TRBJ2-5, with no clear D. From germline, CDR1 is SEHNR and CDR2 FQNEAQ (reference sequence). The CDR3 consists of 11 residues. Trimming stripped 3 bases from V and 5 bases from J, with 4 bases between. CDR3 DNA sequence: TGTGCCAGCAGCTTTCGGGAGACCCAGTACTCC. It translates to CASSFRETQYS.

This clonotype was seen a handful of times. V usage is TRBV7-9 and J usage is TRBJ1-4; perhaps TRBD1 as D (5 bases). Germline CDR1 SEHNR, CDR2 FQNEAQ (reference sequence). Trimming removed 2 bases at V and 7 bases at J, with 11 bases between. CDR3 length equals 14 residues. The CDR3 sequence: CASSLSGTVEKLFF. The CDR3 bases are TGTGCCAGCAGCTTATCAGGGACGGTTGAAAAACTGTTTTTT. The variable domain in full, completed from reference TRBV7-9 and TRBJ1-4, reads DTGVSQNPRHKITKRGQNVTFRCDPISEHNRLYWYRQTLGQGPEFLTYFQNEAQLEKSRLLSDRFSAERPKGSFSTLEIQRTEQGDSAMYLCASSLSGTVEKLFFGSGTQLSVL.

This clonotype came up many times. This chain connects TRBV9 to TRBJ1-3; D is undetermined. Germline V gives CDR1 SGDLS, CDR2 YYNGEE. This CDR3 has 17 amino acids. Trimming shortened V by 0 bases and J by 0 bases, and 13 bases separated the two germline ends. The CDR3 region has the DNA TGTGCCAGCAGCGTAGTGTCACCGAGTTCCTCTGGAAACACCATATATTTT. Its translation: CASSVVSPSSSGNTIYF.

The chain has TRBV7-2 and TRBJ2-5; 8 positions agree with TRBD2. Germline V gene data show CDR1 as SGHTA and CDR2 as FQGNSA. The V gene end was trimmed by 2 bases and the J gene end by 6 bases; junction bases not matched to a gene: 8. The CDR3 contains 15 residues. The CDR3 sequence: CASSLKAGVMQTQYF. The CDR3 DNA is TGTGCCAGCAGCTTAAAAGCGGGGGTAATGCAGACCCAGTACTTC. Combining the CDR3 with reference TRBV7-2 and TRBJ2-5 gives the whole variable domain GAGVSQSPSNKVTEKGKDVELRCDPISGHTALYWYRQSLGQGLEFLIYFQGNSAPDKSGLPSDRFSAERTGGSVSTLTIQRTQQEDSAVYLCASSLKAGVMQTQYFGPGTRLLVL.

This clonotype was observed a few times. This chain joins TRBV12-3 or TRBV12-4 and TRBJ2-7; D may correspond to TRBD1 or TRBD2 (5 bases each). V lost 6 bases and J 2 bases, leaving 11 bases between the germline ends. The CDR3 totals 13 residues. CDR3 loop: CASRGTLTYEQYF. The CDR3 DNA sequence: TGTGCCAGCAGGGGGACGTTGACCTACGAGCAGTACTTC.

This clonotype has a count of ten or more. This chain links TRBV5-1 with TRBJ1-4, with 9 bases identical to TRBD1. J was trimmed by 5 bases and V by 5 bases; bases with no gene match: 4. This CDR3 is 14 amino acids long. CDR1 is SGHRS, CDR2 YFSETQ, per germline. CDR3: CASSSDRGNEKLFF. Written as DNA, the CDR3 is TGCGCCAGCAGTTCGGACAGGGGAAATGAAAAACTGTTTTTT.

In its sample, this clonotype was seen many times. This rearrangement joins TRBV20-1 to TRBJ2-5; 10 positions agree with TRBD2. Germline V gene lookup returns CDR1 DFQATT and CDR2 SNEGSKA (reference sequence). The V gene end was trimmed by 2 bases and the J gene end by 5 bases; junction bases not matched to a gene: 5. The CDR3 is made up of 14 amino acids. CDR3 protein: CSARTTSGMETQYF. The CDR3 coding sequence is TGCAGTGCTAGAACAACTAGCGGGATGGAGACCCAGTACTTC.

The table lists this clonotype with a few counts. This chain links TRBV29-1 with TRBJ2-7; D remains ambiguous. Germline V gives CDR1 SQVTM, CDR2 ANQGSEA. The V and J ends lost 6 bases and 3 bases respectively, with 15 bases between them. The CDR3 extends over 13 amino acids. CDR3 sequence (DNA): TGCAGCGTCAGTCCCGGTCCAGGCTACGAGCAGTACTTC. Its translation is CSVSPGPGYEQYF.

The V gene is TRBV7-2, the J gene TRBJ1-1, with a weak D call TRBD1 (5 bases). Per germline, CDR1 SGHTA and CDR2 FQGNSA. Trimming took off 1 base at V and 8 bases at J, with 14 bases between the two ends. The CDR3 has 14 amino acids. CDR3 bases: TGTGCCAGCAGCTTAGATTTGGGGGGTGGAGAAGCTTTCTTT. This gives the protein CASSLDLGGGEAFF.

This clonotype was recorded a few times. The chain uses TRBV7-2 and TRBJ2-7; 9 bases fit TRBD1. Trimming removed 5 bases from V and 4 bases from J; junction bases left unmatched: 12. CDR3 size: 16 residues. In germline, CDR1 is SGHTA, CDR2 FQGNSA. Here the CDR3 reads CASSPAKGQGSYEQYF. DNA of the CDR3: TGTGCCAGCAGCCCGGCGAAGGGACAGGGTTCGTACGAGCAGTACTTC.

This chain links TRBV5-5 with TRBJ1-3, with TRBD1 as a possible D gene (6 bases). Germline CDR1 is SGHKS and CDR2 is YYEKEE (reference sequence). The length of the CDR3 is 14 residues. Trimming removed 4 bases from V and 4 bases from J, with 12 bases in between. The CDR3 protein is CASSRGQPGNTIYF. The CDR3 DNA reads TGTGCCAGCAGCCGAGGACAGCCCGGAAACACCATATATTTT.

This clonotype occurred many times. This chain joins TRBV24-1 and TRBJ2-7; 9 bases are a match to TRBD1. This CDR3 is 13 amino acids long. The V segment lost 4 bases and the J segment 7 bases; nucleotides outside the gene matches: 4. CDR1 is KGHDR and CDR2 is SFDVKD in the germline V gene. Here the CDR3 DNA reads TGTGCCACCAGTGAGGCCGGGACAGGGGAGCAGTACTTC. Amino acid sequence: CATSEAGTGEQYF.

In this sample, this clonotype turned up a few times. V is TRBV5-1 and J is TRBJ2-2; TRBD2 might be the D (5 bases). V dropped 2 bases and J dropped 4 bases, with 15 bases sitting between them. This CDR3 is 16 amino acids long. Germline CDR1 reads SGHRS; CDR2 reads YFSETQ. The CDR3 spells CASSFEQRAGTGELFF. Written as DNA, the CDR3 is TGCGCCAGCAGCTTTGAGCAGAGGGCCGGCACCGGGGAGCTGTTTTTT.

The V gene is TRBV5-1, the J gene TRBJ2-3; weak D call: TRBD1 (5 bases). CDR3 length: 14 residues. Germline V gene sequence: CDR1 SGHRS, CDR2 YFSETQ. V gave up 1 base and J gave up 3 bases, with 9 bases separating them. CDR3 coding DNA: TGCGCCAGCAGCTTGACCAGGGTTACAGATACGCAGTATTTT. This encodes CASSLTRVTDTQYF.

CDR3 loop: CASSFGGPEAFF. The CDR3 DNA sequence: TGTGCCAGCAGTTTTGGGGGGCCTGAAGCTTTCTTT. V usage is TRBV12-3 or TRBV12-4 and J usage is TRBJ1-1, with D possibly being TRBD1 (6 bases). The germline V and J ends were trimmed by 3 bases and 6 bases, with 8 bases remaining between them. The CDR3 sequence is 12 residues long.

The chain recombines TRBV12-3 or TRBV12-4 with TRBJ1-2, with 7 bases identical to TRBD1. Losses at the gene ends were 4 bases for V and 7 bases for J; bases not matched to a gene: 12. The CDR3 covers 15 residues. CDR3: CASSSETGYRGGYTF. DNA of the CDR3: TGTGCCAGCAGTTCCGAGACAGGGTACAGAGGTGGCTACACCTTC.

This chain joins TRBV15 and TRBJ2-7; D gene unclear. The V and J ends lost 3 bases and 0 bases respectively, with 9 bases between them. Germline lookup yields CDR1 LNHNV and CDR2 YYDKDF (reference sequence). This CDR3 comprises 14 residues. The CDR3 DNA follows: TGTGCCACCAGCAGTAGGGTGAGCTCCTACGAGCAGTACTTC. Translation gives CATSSRVSSYEQYF.

V is TRBV18 and J is TRBJ2-1; 14 bases match TRBD2. The germline V gene encodes CDR1 KGHSH and CDR2 LQKENI. Unmatched junction bases numbered 4, after V lost 5 bases and J lost 7 bases. The CDR3 sequence is 15 residues long. Here the CDR3 reads CASSTGTSGRNEQFF. CDR3 nucleotide sequence: TGTGCCAGCTCAACCGGGACTAGCGGGAGAAATGAGCAGTTCTTC.

The CDR3 is CATSRAQGLDSPLHF. The CDR3 DNA is TGTGCCACCAGCAGAGCACAGGGGTTGGATTCACCCCTCCACTTT. The rearrangement joins TRBV15 to TRBJ1-6, with TRBD1 identical over 7 bases. The CDR3 is 15 residues long. Germline CDR1 and CDR2: LNHNV and YYDKDF (reference sequence). The J segment lost 8 bases and the V segment lost 1 base, leaving 5 bases of the junction unmatched.

A few counts support this clonotype. The CDR3 DNA reads TGCAGTGCTAGTGAGGGACAAGCTGGAGCTTACGAGCAGTACTTC. Amino acid sequence: CSASEGQAGAYEQYF. The chain has TRBV20-1 and TRBJ2-7, with TRBD1 as a possible D gene (6 bases). This CDR3 region has 15 residues. CDR1 is DFQATT, CDR2 SNEGSKA, per germline (reference sequence). V lost 3 bases and J lost 4, with 19 bases in between.

This chain uses TRBV11-2 with TRBJ2-7, with D tentatively TRBD1 (6 bases). Looked up from germline, CDR1 is SGHAT and CDR2 is FQNNGV. The CDR3 length is 15 residues. V was clipped by 2 bases and J by 2 bases, with 13 bases between them. The CDR3 here is CASSLNRVGTYEQYF. CDR3 DNA: TGTGCCAGCAGCTTAAACAGGGTGGGAACCTACGAGCAGTACTTC.